A single sample gave rise to the 9 T cell receptor beta chains below, sequenced in a study of T cells expressing NK-cell markers. TCRdb re-called the 5' RACE reads and shows each CDR3 protein once, DNA omitted. The repertoire shows more than 250,000 distinct CDR3 sequences; the top ten hold around 0.4%. Sequenced material: blood T cells: a sorted CD56 or NKG2C T cell subset, CD4+ or CD8+ T cells, or bulk PBMC T cells (not recorded which). These TCRs come from a man aged 18 to 29 in good health.

The chain uses TRBV20-1 and TRBJ2-7; TCRdb gives TRBD2 as the D gene, but with no DNA this cannot be confirmed. Germline V lookup: CDR1 DFQATT, CDR2 SNEGSKA (reference sequence). The length of the CDR3 is 13 residues. This CDR3 is CSAAGLVWNEQYF.

V and J are TRBV12-3 or TRBV12-4 and TRBJ2-1. The CDR3 is 15 residues long. Here the CDR3 reads CASSQGLNSYNEQFF.

CDR3 sequence reads: CASSLSWGLQSGEQYF. The chain recombines TRBV28 with TRBJ2-7; TCRdb reports TRBD1, a call that lacks DNA to check it against. Germline CDR1 reads MDHEN; CDR2 reads SYDVKM. The CDR3 contains 16 residues.

V gene TRBV6-1 combines with J gene TRBJ2-2; the D call from TCRdb, TRBD1, cannot be confirmed without DNA. Germline V lookup: CDR1 MNHNS, CDR2 SASEGT. The CDR3 has 14 residues. CDR3: CASKGLGGTGELFF.

This chain links TRBV10-3 with TRBJ2-6. The CDR3 is 16 amino acids. Germline values: CDR1 ENHRY, CDR2 SYGVKD. The CDR3 region is CAISDLVVGGANVLTF.

The chain uses TRBV7-2 and TRBJ2-5. Germline V CDR1 and CDR2: SGHTA, FQGNSA. This CDR3 region has 14 residues. CDR3 sequence: CASSSNRGSETQYF.

The chain employs TRBV20-1 and TRBJ2-5; the TRBD2 assignment by TCRdb is unverifiable without DNA. The CDR3 is made up of 16 amino acids. Germline-derived CDR1 and CDR2 are DFQATT and SNEGSKA (reference sequence). The CDR3 sequence: CSARPGLAGGRETQYF.

This chain links TRBV18 with TRBJ2-3; the D gene TCRdb calls, TRBD2, cannot be checked with no DNA. Per the germline V gene, CDR1 is KGHSH and CDR2 is LQKENI. CDR3 length: 17 residues. The chain's CDR3 is CASSGLAGSSSTDTQYF.

V and J are TRBV9 and TRBJ2-5; TCRdb calls TRBD1, which cannot be checked without DNA. The germline CDR1 and CDR2 sequences are SGDLS and YYNGEE. This CDR3 spans 15 amino acids. CDR3 protein: CASSPGGTGKETQYF.